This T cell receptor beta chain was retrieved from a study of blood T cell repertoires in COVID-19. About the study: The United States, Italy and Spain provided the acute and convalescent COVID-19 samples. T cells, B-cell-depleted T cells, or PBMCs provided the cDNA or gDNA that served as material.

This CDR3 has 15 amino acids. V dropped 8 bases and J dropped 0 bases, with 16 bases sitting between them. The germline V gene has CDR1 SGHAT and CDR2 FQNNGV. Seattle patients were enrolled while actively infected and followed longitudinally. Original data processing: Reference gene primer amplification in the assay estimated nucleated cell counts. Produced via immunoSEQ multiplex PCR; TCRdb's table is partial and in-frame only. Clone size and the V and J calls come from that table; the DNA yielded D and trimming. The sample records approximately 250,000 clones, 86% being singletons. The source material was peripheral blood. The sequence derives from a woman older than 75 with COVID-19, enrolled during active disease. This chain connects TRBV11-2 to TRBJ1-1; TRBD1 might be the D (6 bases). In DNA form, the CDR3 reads TGTGCCAGCGGACCCCAGGGGAGCATGAACACTGAAGCTTTCTTT. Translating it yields CASGPQGSMNTEAFF.